This T cell receptor (beta chain) was documented in a study of control samples from healthy donors and cancer patients. Sequencing used immunoSEQ multiplex PCR; TCRdb keeps in-frame clones, though not all of them. Here the sample spans roughly 120,000 clones, 88% being singletons. The V and J ends lost 0 bases and 0 bases respectively, with 5 bases between them. Germline CDR1 reads SEHNR; CDR2 reads FQNEAQ (reference sequence). CDR3 length: 14 residues. The receptor's source is a man aged 40-50 years in good health. Sequencing was carried out using blood. The chain links TRBV7-9 to TRBJ1-1; no reliable D call. The CDR3 is CASSLAFMNTEAFF. The DNA for the CDR3 is TGTGCCAGCAGCTTAGCGTTTATGAACACTGAAGCTTTCTTT.